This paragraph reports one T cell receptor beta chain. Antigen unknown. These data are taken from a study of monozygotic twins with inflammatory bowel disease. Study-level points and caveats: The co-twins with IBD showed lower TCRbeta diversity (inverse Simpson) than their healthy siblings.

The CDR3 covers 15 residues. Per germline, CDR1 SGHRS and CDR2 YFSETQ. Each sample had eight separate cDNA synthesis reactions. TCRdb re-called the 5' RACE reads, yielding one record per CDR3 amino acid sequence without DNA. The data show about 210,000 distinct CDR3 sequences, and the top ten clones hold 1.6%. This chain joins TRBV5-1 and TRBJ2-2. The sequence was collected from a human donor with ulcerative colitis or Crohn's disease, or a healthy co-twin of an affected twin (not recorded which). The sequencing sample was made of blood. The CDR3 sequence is CASRRAISATGELFF.